The rows below give T cell receptor beta chains drawn from one sample of a study of cytomegalovirus exposure and HLA in healthy donors. Assay used: immunoSEQ multiplex PCR; TCRdb lists only in-frame clones, some missing. The table shows roughly 130,000 clones, with roughly 72% occurring only once. Sequenced input: PBMCs. The receptor set was obtained from a man aged 35 to 55 in good health and CMV-seronegative. CDR3s include the opening cysteine and the closing phenylalanine or tryptophan. The D gene is left open where the match is weak. A row's size may be missing; if present it is once, few, many or a size class.

v_gene	j_gene	abundance	d_gene	CDR3aa	CDR3nt
TRBV28	TRBJ1-5	-	TRBD1	CASRSGTGGLVNQPQHF	TGTGCCAGCAGGTCTGGGACAGGGGGCTTGGTCAATCAGCCCCAGCATTTT
TRBV4-2	TRBJ1-5	-	-	CASSQSRQTQPQHF	TGTGCCAGCAGCCAGTCTCGACAGACTCAGCCCCAGCATTTT
TRBV19	TRBJ2-7	-	TRBD1	CASSPRQGGSYEQYF	TGTGCCAGTAGCCCAAGACAGGGGGGCTCCTACGAGCAGTACTTC
TRBV7-7	TRBJ2-7	few	-	CASSSGTNTEQYF	TGTGCCAGCAGCTCCGGGACAAATACCGAGCAGTACTTC
TRBV7-9	TRBJ2-7	-	TRBD1	CASSSGQGAAYEQYF	TGTGCCAGCAGCTCGGGACAGGGGGCCGCCTACGAGCAGTACTTC
TRBV5-4	TRBJ2-7	-	TRBD1	CASSFDRGLWEQYF	TGTGCCAGCAGCTTTGACAGGGGGCTATGGGAGCAGTACTTC
TRBV7-9	TRBJ2-7	-	TRBD1	CASSLGDRVWYEQYF	TGTGCCAGCAGCTTAGGGGACAGGGTATGGTACGAGCAGTACTTC
TRBV5-4	TRBJ2-2	-	TRBD2	CASSLAGARGELFF	TGTGCCAGCAGCTTAGCGGGAGCCCGCGGGGAGCTGTTTTTT
TRBV7-9	TRBJ2-5	-	-	CASSPSAQETQYF	TGTGCCAGCAGCCCCAGCGCCCAAGAGACCCAGTACTTC
TRBV5-1	TRBJ2-1	-	TRBD2	CASSQLGSGGPDNEQFF	TGCGCCAGCAGCCAACTGGGTAGCGGGGGGCCCGACAATGAGCAGTTCTTC
TRBV27	TRBJ2-7	once	-	CASSPYRDLGTYEQYF	TGTGCCAGCAGCCCATACAGGGACCTCGGGACCTACGAGCAGTACTTC
TRBV13	TRBJ2-7	-	-	CASSSSGHYYEQYF	TGTGCCAGCAGCTCCTCGGGACACTACTACGAGCAGTACTTC
TRBV7-2	TRBJ2-1	few	TRBD1	CASSLGGGSGNEQFF	TGTGCCAGCAGCTTAGGAGGGGGCTCTGGGAATGAGCAGTTCTTC
TRBV5-4	TRBJ2-6	-	TRBD2	CASSSLGTSGSGANGLTF	TGTGCCAGCAGCTCCCTCGGGACTAGCGGCTCTGGGGCCAACGGCCTGACTTTC
TRBV28	TRBJ2-6	-	TRBD1	CASSLGGTGYSGANVLTF	TGTGCCAGCAGTTTGGGGGGGACAGGGTATAGTGGGGCCAACGTCCTGACTTTC
TRBV11-3	TRBJ2-3	-	TRBD2	CASSSVGLADTQYF	TGTGCCAGCAGCTCAGTGGGACTAGCGGATACGCAGTATTTT
TRBV7-9	TRBJ1-2	-	TRBD1	CASSPRDRTLDGYTF	TGTGCCAGCAGCCCCCGGGACAGGACCCTGGATGGCTACACCTTC
TRBV28	TRBJ2-7	-	-	CASSRTPYSYEQYF	TGTGCCAGCAGTCGGACTCCTTACTCCTACGAGCAGTACTTC
TRBV9	TRBJ2-2	once	-	CASRTEQGPTGELFF	TGTGCCAGCAGGACGGAACAGGGCCCCACCGGGGAGCTGTTTTTT
TRBV9	TRBJ2-7	-	TRBD1	CASSKDREIYEQYF	TGTGCCAGCAGCAAGGACAGGGAGATCTACGAGCAGTACTTC
TRBV6-5	TRBJ2-7	-	-	CASRRTEANEQYF	TGTGCCAGCAGGCGGACAGAAGCAAACGAGCAGTACTTC
TRBV6-6	TRBJ2-3	few	-	CASSYYGRTDTQYF	TGTGCCAGCAGTTACTACGGTCGCACAGATACGCAGTATTTT
TRBV4-1	TRBJ2-1	once	TRBD2	CASSQLRLALNEQFF	TGCGCCAGCAGCCAATTGAGACTAGCGTTAAATGAGCAGTTCTTC
TRBV5-6	TRBJ2-5	few	-	CASGDFQETQYF	TGTGCCAGCGGAGACTTCCAAGAGACCCAGTACTTC
TRBV14	TRBJ2-7	-	-	CASSQDPAGPFGEQYF	TGTGCCAGCAGCCAAGATCCTGCGGGGCCCTTCGGCGAGCAGTACTTC
TRBV4-1	TRBJ1-4	few	TRBD1	CASSQDRDRENEKLFF	TGCGCCAGCAGCCAAGACCGGGACAGGGAGAATGAAAAACTGTTTTTT
TRBV28	TRBJ2-3	-	-	CASSLGLQPPGTQYF	TGTGCCAGCAGTTTGGGACTGCAGCCGCCGGGTACGCAGTATTTT
TRBV19	TRBJ2-5	few	-	CASSAPTVGRETQYF	TGTGCCAGTAGTGCCCCGACAGTAGGCAGGGAGACCCAGTACTTC
TRBV28	TRBJ1-2	-	-	CASSSWTANYGYTF	TGTGCCAGCAGTAGCTGGACAGCGAACTATGGCTACACCTTC
TRBV11-1	TRBJ2-7	-	-	CASSLGTVIEQYF	TGTGCCAGCAGCTTAGGGACAGTCATCGAGCAGTACTTC
TRBV19	TRBJ1-1	-	TRBD1	CASSRTGRSDTEAFF	TGTGCCAGTAGTAGGACAGGGCGGTCGGACACTGAAGCTTTCTTT
TRBV2	TRBJ1-4	-	TRBD1	CASSGSRATGELFF	TGTGCCAGCAGTGGCTCCCGAGCGACAGGGGAACTGTTTTTT
TRBV9	TRBJ1-2	-	TRBD1	CASSDPTGYGYTF	TGTGCCAGCAGCGACCCGACAGGGTATGGCTACACCTTC
TRBV30	TRBJ2-3	-	-	CAWSLGLSTDTQYF	TGTGCCTGGAGTCTAGGCCTAAGCACAGATACGCAGTATTTT
TRBV15	TRBJ2-6	few	TRBD1	CATSAQTGSGANGLTF	TGTGCCACCAGCGCGCAGACAGGGTCTGGGGCCAACGGCCTGACTTTC
TRBV5-6	TRBJ1-2	-	-	CASSFGGTYGYTF	TGTGCCAGCAGCTTTGGGGGGACCTATGGCTACACCTTC
TRBV7-8	TRBJ2-1	-	-	CASSFLGGWGNEQFF	TGTGCCAGCAGCTTCCTAGGAGGGTGGGGCAATGAGCAGTTCTTC
TRBV9	TRBJ2-6	-	-	CASSVSPGSYSGANGLTF	TGTGCCAGCAGCGTATCGCCAGGGTCGTACTCTGGGGCCAACGGCCTGACTTTC
TRBV29-1	TRBJ1-5	once	TRBD1	CSVSLGQGTNQPQHF	TGCAGCGTGAGCCTAGGACAGGGAACCAATCAGCCCCAGCATTTT
TRBV7-8	TRBJ2-7	once	-	CASSLPTSYEQYF	TGTGCCAGCAGCTTACCTACTAGCTACGAGCAGTACTTC
TRBV5-1	TRBJ2-1	-	TRBD1	CASSLETGTGLYNEQFF	TGCGCCAGCAGCTTGGAGACCGGGACAGGGCTCTACAATGAGCAGTTCTTC
TRBV30	TRBJ2-1	-	-	CAWSVGAGNNEQFF	TGTGCCTGGAGTGTAGGGGCAGGGAATAATGAGCAGTTCTTC
TRBV6-4	TRBJ2-3	-	TRBD2	CASSDGRGGVDTQYF	TGTGCCAGCAGTGACGGGAGGGGAGGAGTAGATACGCAGTATTTT
TRBV5-6	TRBJ2-3	-	TRBD1	CASRGWTGYTDTQYF	TGTGCCAGCAGGGGGTGGACAGGGTACACAGATACGCAGTATTTT
TRBV19	TRBJ2-7	few	-	CASSMRLSYEQYF	TGTGCCAGTAGTATGCGGCTCTCCTACGAGCAGTACTTC
TRBV30	TRBJ1-2	few	-	CAWSVSDYYGYTF	TGTGCCTGGAGTGTCTCCGACTATTATGGCTACACCTTC
TRBV6-4	TRBJ1-2	-	-	CASSVGQAGYGYTF	TGTGCCAGCAGTGTGGGACAAGCCGGCTATGGCTACACCTTC
TRBV28	TRBJ1-5	-	-	CASSSGETLGQPQHF	TGTGCCAGCAGTTCTGGGGAGACGCTCGGTCAGCCCCAGCATTTT
TRBV2	TRBJ2-1	-	TRBD2	CASRTSGRASYNEQFF	TGTGCCAGCAGGACTAGCGGGAGGGCATCCTACAATGAGCAGTTCTTC
TRBV28	TRBJ1-4	few	-	CASERGRDGKLFF	TGTGCCAGCGAACGCGGCCGTGATGGAAAACTGTTTTTT
TRBV27	TRBJ1-1	-	-	CASSLSIQVNTEAFF	TGTGCCAGCAGTTTATCGATACAGGTTAACACTGAAGCTTTCTTT
TRBV15	TRBJ1-4	-	-	CATKGGVVSEKLFF	TGTGCCACGAAAGGGGGGGTAGTAAGCGAAAAGCTGTTTTTT
TRBV30	TRBJ1-5	-	-	CAWSVRGLNQPQHF	TGTGCCTGGAGTGTAAGGGGCCTCAATCAGCCCCAGCATTTT
TRBV7-9	TRBJ2-7	-	TRBD1	CASSSRDRALGQYEQYF	TGTGCCAGCAGCTCCCGGGACAGGGCGTTGGGGCAGTACGAGCAGTACTTC
TRBV5-1	TRBJ2-3	few	TRBD2	CASSLAPGTSGTYTDTQYF	TGCGCCAGCAGCTTGGCCCCCGGGACTAGCGGGACTTACACAGATACGCAGTATTTT